This TCR beta chain appears in the sequencing data of a study of blood T cell repertoires in COVID-19. CDR1 is DFQATT, CDR2 SNEGSKA, per germline (reference sequence). This CDR3 comprises 13 residues. With 3 bases clipped from V and 3 bases from J, the junction kept 5 bases outside the gene matches. Per the original data handling: It was from reference gene primer amplification that nucleated cell counts were estimated. Profiling relied on immunoSEQ multiplex PCR, and the TCRdb table lists in-frame clones only, not all of them. The V and J calls and the clone size are those of that table, but D and trimming were determined from the DNA. Among fewer than 250,000 clones, around four fifths were seen once, and the ten largest hold roughly 2.9%.

Sequencing used peripheral blood. The clonotype comes from a man in his fifties with active or convalescent COVID-19. The gene calls are TRBV20-1 and TRBJ2-7, with 7 bases aligning to TRBD1. CDR3 region: CSASRGQRYEQYF. As DNA, the CDR3 is TGCAGTGCTAGTAGGGGACAGCGCTACGAGCAGTACTTC.